These T cell receptor beta chains were read from a single sample in a study of CD8 T cells in Susac syndrome. One entry per CDR3 protein results from TCRdb running MiXCR on the immunoSEQ multiplex PCR reads. This table has around 140,000 distinct CDR3 sequences, around 94% appearing once. Material for sequencing was CD4+ T cells from PBMCs. These receptors all come from a human donor in good health. Each CDR3 is given without its conserved first and last residue. The order of the fields is D gene, clone size, V gene, CDR3 length, CDR3 protein. D genes are given only for firm matches. Clone size is stated in some rows and not others, as once, few, many or a class when expanded.

d_gene: .
abundance: .
v_gene: TRBV20-1
len: 13
CDR3aa: SAYQGGRANQPQH

d_gene: .
abundance: .
v_gene: TRBV7-8
len: 12
CDR3aa: ASSWASEPDTQY

d_gene: .
abundance: .
v_gene: TRBV28
len: 14
CDR3aa: ASSLPPEGPTGELF

d_gene: TRBD1
abundance: .
v_gene: TRBV20-1
len: 13
CDR3aa: SAKPLPGTGAEAF

d_gene: .
abundance: .
v_gene: TRBV2
len: 11
CDR3aa: ASSRDRTSEAF

d_gene: .
abundance: .
v_gene: TRBV24-1
len: 12
CDR3aa: ATSDPRGEETQY

d_gene: TRBD1
abundance: .
v_gene: TRBV6-1
len: 14
CDR3aa: ASRDRDRNSNTEAF

d_gene: .
abundance: .
v_gene: TRBV20-1
len: 11
CDR3aa: SASLSGAYEQY

d_gene: TRBD2
abundance: .
v_gene: TRBV5-4
len: 12
CDR3aa: ASSFGTTLAEQY

d_gene: .
abundance: once
v_gene: TRBV30
len: 11
CDR3aa: AWSGGGNYGYT

d_gene: .
abundance: .
v_gene: TRBV7-9
len: 12
CDR3aa: ASSRNGAGEKAF

d_gene: TRBD1
abundance: .
v_gene: TRBV4-2
len: 13
CDR3aa: ASSQDGQGTQPQH

d_gene: .
abundance: .
v_gene: TRBV12-3/TRBV12-4
len: 13
CDR3aa: ASSLSSESSYEQY

d_gene: TRBD2
abundance: .
v_gene: TRBV5-1
len: 15
CDR3aa: ASSLGGTSGIIDEQY

d_gene: .
abundance: once
v_gene: TRBV5-6
len: 11
CDR3aa: ASSLADVDEQY

d_gene: .
abundance: once
v_gene: TRBV30
len: 11
CDR3aa: ACMTEANEKLF

d_gene: .
abundance: .
v_gene: TRBV5-1
len: 14
CDR3aa: ASSLSRPSSYNEQF

d_gene: .
abundance: .
v_gene: TRBV30
len: 10
CDR3aa: AWSNGPHGYT

d_gene: .
abundance: .
v_gene: TRBV28
len: 12
CDR3aa: ASSPVDSITEAF

d_gene: .
abundance: .
v_gene: TRBV28
len: 13
CDR3aa: ASCPGGSSYNEQF

d_gene: TRBD2
abundance: .
v_gene: TRBV4-2
len: 14
CDR3aa: ASSQVTSGSTDTQY

d_gene: .
abundance: .
v_gene: TRBV28
len: 11
CDR3aa: ASSLEANEKLF

d_gene: .
abundance: .
v_gene: TRBV19
len: 13
CDR3aa: ASSKEGLNTGELF

d_gene: .
abundance: .
v_gene: TRBV18
len: 13
CDR3aa: ASSPPTGRLGAAF

d_gene: .
abundance: few
v_gene: TRBV18
len: 10
CDR3aa: ASSTFSYEQY

d_gene: .
abundance: .
v_gene: TRBV7-9
len: 13
CDR3aa: ASSPRVLAGETQY

d_gene: .
abundance: once
v_gene: TRBV3-1
len: 12
CDR3aa: ASSGGLLQETQY

d_gene: TRBD1
abundance: .
v_gene: TRBV12-3/TRBV12-4
len: 14
CDR3aa: ASSLAGTGDRKKLF

d_gene: .
abundance: .
v_gene: TRBV30
len: 12
CDR3aa: AWSEGRRSTEAF

d_gene: TRBD2
abundance: .
v_gene: TRBV20-1
len: 10
CDR3aa: SARARGGRQF

d_gene: .
abundance: .
v_gene: TRBV2
len: 12
CDR3aa: ASSDYALGEKLF

d_gene: .
abundance: .
v_gene: TRBV18
len: 12
CDR3aa: ASSPALDDTEAF

d_gene: .
abundance: .
v_gene: TRBV14
len: 15
CDR3aa: ASSLRRQERNFYGYT

d_gene: .
abundance: .
v_gene: TRBV18
len: 11
CDR3aa: ASSPRESYEQY

d_gene: TRBD1
abundance: .
v_gene: TRBV18
len: 13
CDR3aa: ASSIGTELVYGYT

d_gene: TRBD2
abundance: .
v_gene: TRBV19
len: 13
CDR3aa: ASSLTSGLGYEQF

d_gene: .
abundance: .
v_gene: TRBV28
len: 13
CDR3aa: ASSPNPATNEKLF

d_gene: .
abundance: .
v_gene: TRBV30
len: 9
CDR3aa: AWSENNEQF

d_gene: TRBD1
abundance: .
v_gene: TRBV5-1
len: 13
CDR3aa: ASSPSRDRGYEQY

d_gene: TRBD1
abundance: .
v_gene: TRBV18
len: 16
CDR3aa: ASSPLRGTGISYYGYT

d_gene: .
abundance: .
v_gene: TRBV10-2
len: 14
CDR3aa: ASSERATGAVNEQY

d_gene: TRBD2
abundance: .
v_gene: TRBV11-2
len: 15
CDR3aa: ASSRGTSAAPGDEQF

d_gene: .
abundance: .
v_gene: TRBV20-1
len: 12
CDR3aa: SASVRQGIYEQY

d_gene: .
abundance: .
v_gene: TRBV20-1
len: 12
CDR3aa: SALRAGVNQPQH

d_gene: .
abundance: .
v_gene: TRBV20-1
len: 12
CDR3aa: SADNRRVYNEQF

d_gene: .
abundance: .
v_gene: TRBV7-9
len: 13
CDR3aa: ASSFPGLGTYEQY

d_gene: .
abundance: .
v_gene: TRBV20-1
len: 11
CDR3aa: SARQGLTGELF

d_gene: .
abundance: .
v_gene: TRBV28
len: 11
CDR3aa: ASSLNLGNEQF

d_gene: .
abundance: .
v_gene: TRBV12-3/TRBV12-4
len: 12
CDR3aa: ASRSAVPLSEQY

d_gene: .
abundance: .
v_gene: TRBV5-4
len: 16
CDR3aa: ASSLGSLGQTRNYGYT

d_gene: TRBD1
abundance: .
v_gene: TRBV5-1
len: 14
CDR3aa: ASSTGQASSSYEQY

d_gene: .
abundance: .
v_gene: TRBV24-1
len: 13
CDR3aa: ATSDPRDPNQPQH

d_gene: .
abundance: .
v_gene: TRBV20-1
len: 12
CDR3aa: SARGSGTNYGYT